The T cell receptor beta chain under discussion was sequenced for a study of cytomegalovirus exposure and HLA in healthy donors. Looking at the study overall: Per a later analysis, the 666 first-cohort and more than 100 validation repertoires shared one platform. Study outcomes and limitations: Cytomegalovirus association was listed for 150 to 200 TCR beta chains. Most TCR sequences were rare, but some public TCRs occurred in many donors.

Among the roughly 120 subjects of the validation cohort, separate from the roughly 700-subject first cohort, were the donors. V lost 5 bases and J lost 8; bases outside the gene matches: 9. CDR1 SEHNR and CDR2 FQNEAQ come from the germline V gene (reference sequence). This CDR3 is built from 14 residues. With respect to this clone: The target antigen is unknown.

Sequenced by immunoSEQ multiplex PCR; TCRdb stores in-frame clones only, minus some. The data contain almost 75,000 clones, around four fifths of them seen just once; the ten biggest clones take up about 3%. The gene calls are TRBV7-9 and TRBJ1-1; TRBD1 agrees at 9 bases. This clonotype was sampled from a man aged 25-40 years in good health and CMV-seronegative. The sequencing input was PBMCs. The CDR3 sequence is CASSPTGGDREAFF. Here the CDR3 DNA reads TGTGCCAGCAGCCCGACAGGGGGGGATAGAGAAGCTTTCTTT.